The sequence of this T cell receptor beta chain was determined in a study of blood T cell repertoires in COVID-19 (dated by TCRdb to the early 2020s). For context, the study as a whole: The collaborator samples originated in the United States, Italy and Spain and spanned the acute and convalescent phases of COVID-19. The sample metadata nearly always contained a de-identified subject ID, COVID-19 status, age in years and sex. The material from the prospective study consisted of cDNA or gDNA derived from T cells, B-cell-depleted T cells, or PBMCs. HLA class I and class II types, where available, came from metadata supplied by the sample provider rather than from assay-based typing. The repertoires were released in a freely available public database intended as a resource for research on the immune response to SARS-CoV-2. Subjects who had been exposed to COVID-19, were actively infected with it, or had recovered from it provided the deeply sampled blood TCRbeta repertoires that made up the dataset. Samples were obtained from the ongoing ImmuneRACE study (first 160 participants) and from roughly 1,300 subjects provided by 6 global collaborators.

At one collaborating source in Seattle, patients were enrolled during active infection and were followed longitudinally through the course of disease. Each collaborating institution followed its own protocols to collect whole blood in K2EDTA tubes. For TCRbeta analysis, collaborators shipped samples in one of three forms: frozen whole blood, isolated PBMCs, or DNA extracted from either of those sample types. TCRbeta CDR3 regions were amplified from genomic DNA using the immunoSEQ Assay, a bias-controlled multiplex PCR. Per the authors' processing: Within the assay, amplification of reference gene primers was used to estimate how many nucleated cells each sample contained. To quantify the absolute abundance of each unique TCRbeta CDR3 rearrangement, sequence reads were collapsed and filtered. For each sample, productive Simpson clonality was calculated as the square root of Simpson's diversity index over productive rearrangements. TCRdb mirrors the immuneACCESS table, restricted to in-frame sequences. Some clones are absent from its copies; in checked studies, under half trace to an unresolved V gene, and the reason for the others is unknown. V, J and clone size are those of that table, while D and trimming were read from the DNA. This sample has about 270,000 clones in its table, and about nine tenths of those were observed once. The ten largest clonotypes hold just over 2.5% of the sample.

As concerns this clone: Its cognate antigen has yet to be identified. Base qualities are not at hand, and no much larger clone is one base apart.

The CDR3 covers 15 residues, taking in both the cysteine and the phenylalanine. Only the CDR3 portion is preserved as DNA: 45 bases, with reading frame beginning at the first base. The germline V gene provides CDR1 MDHEN and CDR2 SYDVKM. Deletion took 4 bases off V and 4 bases off J, with a span of 14 bases between the germline ends. The investigation overall reported the following: How much clinical and demographic metadata was included differed by source and by participant, and the metadata was provided uncurated.

The TCR sequence derives from a person under 30 with COVID-19, enrolled during active disease. The specimen was peripheral blood. This chain is built from TRBV28 and TRBJ2-1; a tentative D match to TRBD2 spans 5 bases. Here the CDR3 is given as CASSSTGIPYNEQFF. The sequenced DNA: TGTGCCAGCAGTTCTACCGGGATACCGTACAATGAGCAGTTCTTC.